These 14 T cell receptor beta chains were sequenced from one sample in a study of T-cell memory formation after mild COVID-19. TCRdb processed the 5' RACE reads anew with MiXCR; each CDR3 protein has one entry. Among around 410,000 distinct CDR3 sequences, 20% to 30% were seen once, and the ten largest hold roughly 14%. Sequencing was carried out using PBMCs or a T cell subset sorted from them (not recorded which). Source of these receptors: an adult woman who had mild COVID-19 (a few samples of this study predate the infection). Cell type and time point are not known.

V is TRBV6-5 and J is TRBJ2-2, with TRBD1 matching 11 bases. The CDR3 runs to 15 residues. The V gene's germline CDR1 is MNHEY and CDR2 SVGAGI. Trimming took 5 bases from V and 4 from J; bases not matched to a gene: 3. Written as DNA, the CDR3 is TGTGCCAGCAGTCTGGACAGGGGGCCCACCGGGGAGCTGTTTTTT. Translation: CASSLDRGPTGELFF.

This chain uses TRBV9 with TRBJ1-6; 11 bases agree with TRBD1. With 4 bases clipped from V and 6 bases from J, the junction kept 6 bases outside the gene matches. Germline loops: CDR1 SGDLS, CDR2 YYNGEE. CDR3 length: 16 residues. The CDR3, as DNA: TGTGCCAGCAGCCCTCTTGGGACAGGGGGTAATTCACCCCTCCACTTT. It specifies CASSPLGTGGNSPLHF.

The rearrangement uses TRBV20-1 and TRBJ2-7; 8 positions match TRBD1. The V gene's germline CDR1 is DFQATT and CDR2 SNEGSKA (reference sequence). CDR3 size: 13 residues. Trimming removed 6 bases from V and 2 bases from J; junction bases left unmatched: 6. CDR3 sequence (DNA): TGCAGTGCGGGACAGGTGCCCACCTACGAGCAGTACTTC. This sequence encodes CSAGQVPTYEQYF.

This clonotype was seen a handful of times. For the CDR3, the DNA is TGTGCCAGCAGCCAAAGGGGGGGCTCCTACAATGAGCAGTTCTTC. Translated: CASSQRGGSYNEQFF. This chain uses TRBV12-3 or TRBV12-4 with TRBJ2-1; D perhaps matches TRBD2 (7 bases). The CDR3 covers 15 residues. Trimming cost V 6 bases and J 0 bases, with 12 bases left between them.

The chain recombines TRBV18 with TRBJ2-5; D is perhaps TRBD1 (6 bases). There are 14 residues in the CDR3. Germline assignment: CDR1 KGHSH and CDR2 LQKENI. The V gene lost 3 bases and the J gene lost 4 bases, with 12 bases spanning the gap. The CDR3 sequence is CASSPPGQRETQYF. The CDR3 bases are TGTGCCAGCTCACCTCCCGGACAGAGAGAGACCCAGTACTTC.

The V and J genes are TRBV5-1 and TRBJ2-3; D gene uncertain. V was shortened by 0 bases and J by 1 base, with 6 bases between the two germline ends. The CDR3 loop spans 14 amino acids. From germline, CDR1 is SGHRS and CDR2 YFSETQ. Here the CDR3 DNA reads TGCGCCAGCAGCTTGGTCTGGGGCACAGATACGCAGTATTTT. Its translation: CASSLVWGTDTQYF.

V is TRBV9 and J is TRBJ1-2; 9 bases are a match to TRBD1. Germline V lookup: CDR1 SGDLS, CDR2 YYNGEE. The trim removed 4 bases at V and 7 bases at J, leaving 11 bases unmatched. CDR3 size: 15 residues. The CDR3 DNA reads TGTGCCAGCAGCCCCTCAACAGGGGGCGCGAGTGGCTACACCTTC. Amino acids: CASSPSTGGASGYTF.

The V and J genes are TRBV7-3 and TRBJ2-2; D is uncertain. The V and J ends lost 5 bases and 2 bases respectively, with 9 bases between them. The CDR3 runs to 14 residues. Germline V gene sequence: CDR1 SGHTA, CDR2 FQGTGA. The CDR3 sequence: CASSGRANTGELFF. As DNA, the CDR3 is TGTGCCAGCAGCGGTAGGGCCAACACCGGGGAGCTGTTTTTT.

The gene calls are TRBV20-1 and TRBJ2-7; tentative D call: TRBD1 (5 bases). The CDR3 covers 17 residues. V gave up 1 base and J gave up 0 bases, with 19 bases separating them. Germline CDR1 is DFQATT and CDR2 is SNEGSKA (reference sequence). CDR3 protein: CSARAAVAGLSSYEQYF. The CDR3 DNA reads TGCAGTGCTAGAGCTGCGGTCGCAGGGCTTAGCTCCTACGAGCAGTACTTC.

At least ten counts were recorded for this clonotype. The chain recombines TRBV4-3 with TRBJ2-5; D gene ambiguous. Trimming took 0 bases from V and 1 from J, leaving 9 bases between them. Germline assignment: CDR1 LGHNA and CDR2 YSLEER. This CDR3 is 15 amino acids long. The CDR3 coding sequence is TGCGCCAGCAGCCAAGATAGGGCTCTCCAAGAGACCCAGTACTTC. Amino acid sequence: CASSQDRALQETQYF.

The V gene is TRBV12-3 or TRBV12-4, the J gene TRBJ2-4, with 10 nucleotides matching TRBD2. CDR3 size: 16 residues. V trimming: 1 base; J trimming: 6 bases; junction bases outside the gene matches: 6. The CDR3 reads CASSLEAGGLLNIQYF. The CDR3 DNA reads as TGTGCCAGCAGTTTAGAAGCGGGAGGGCTCCTAAACATTCAGTACTTC.

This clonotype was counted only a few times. CDR3 bases: TGTGCCAACCTAGAACAGGATTATAATGAAAAACTGTTTTTT. Its protein product is CANLEQDYNEKLFF. The rearrangement links TRBV6-9 to TRBJ1-4; D might be TRBD1 (5 bases). The germline V and J ends were trimmed by 10 bases and 4 bases, with 16 bases remaining between them. This CDR3 comprises 14 residues. Germline V gene data show CDR1 as MNHGY and CDR2 as SVAAGI.

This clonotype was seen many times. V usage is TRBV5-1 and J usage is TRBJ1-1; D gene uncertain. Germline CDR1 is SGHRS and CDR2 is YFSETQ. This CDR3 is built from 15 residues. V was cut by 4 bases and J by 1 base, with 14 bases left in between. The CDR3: CASSRAAVPNTEAFF. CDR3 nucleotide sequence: TGCGCCAGCAGCCGCGCGGCGGTGCCGAACACTGAAGCTTTCTTT.

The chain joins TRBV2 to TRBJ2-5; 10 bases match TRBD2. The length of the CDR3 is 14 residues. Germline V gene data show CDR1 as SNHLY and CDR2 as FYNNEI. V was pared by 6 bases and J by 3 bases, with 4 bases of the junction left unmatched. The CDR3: CASSQRGGEETQYF. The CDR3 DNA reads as TGTGCCAGCAGCCAGCGGGGGGGCGAAGAGACCCAGTACTTC.